The 6 T cell receptor beta chains given below trace back to one sample, sequenced in a study of beta chain features in type 1 diabetes (dated by TCRdb to the late 2010s). Receptor amplification or capture employed the immunoSEQ multiplex PCR assay. All of the isolated RNA was reverse transcribed with the High Capacity cDNA Reverse Transcription Kit, so expressed TCRB transcripts were sequenced. TCRdb's version of the immuneACCESS table is confined to in-frame rearrangements and falls short of the full clone set. An unresolved V gene accounts for under half of the shortfall where checked; the remainder is of unknown origin. The sample table shows roughly 610,000 clones, and about a sixth are seen once. About 0.087% of the sample is taken by the ten largest. The sample taken for sequencing was naive CD4+ T cells from blood. The cell subset or site label here, explained by the study, means: true naive CD4+ T cells. The receptors were sampled from a young man in good health.

The V and J genes are TRBV9 and TRBJ2-7; D perhaps matches TRBD1 (6 bases). V lost 3 bases, J lost 5 bases, and 12 bases lay in between. CDR3 length equals 13 residues. The germline gives CDR1 SGDLS, CDR2 YYNGEE. The CDR3 is CASSANREHEQYF. For the CDR3, the DNA is TGTGCCAGCAGCGCCAACAGGGAACACGAGCAGTACTTC.

The gene calls are TRBV7-6 and TRBJ2-3, with TRBD2 matching 8 bases. The CDR3 has 18 amino acids. V lost 1 base and J lost 2; bases outside the gene matches: 11. CDR1 is SGHVS and CDR2 is FNYEAQ in the germline V gene. Written as DNA, the CDR3 is TGTGCCAGCAGCTTAGAGGTGGCGAGCGGGAGTATCACAGATACGCAGTATTTT. It is translated as CASSLEVASGSITDTQYF.

This clone was recorded only once. The CDR3 DNA reads TGTGCCAGCAGCTTTGAGCCGGGACACCCCACAGATACGCAGTATTTT. It specifies CASSFEPGHPTDTQYF. This chain uses TRBV9 with TRBJ2-3, with a possible D match to TRBD1 (6 bases). The germline V gene has CDR1 SGDLS and CDR2 YYNGEE. Trimming shortened V by 4 bases and J by 2 bases, and 17 bases separated the two germline ends. The CDR3 consists of 16 residues.

V and J are TRBV28 and TRBJ1-5, with D uncertain. Germline V gene lookup returns CDR1 MDHEN and CDR2 SYDVKM. The length of the CDR3 is 12 residues. The V end lost 2 bases, the J end lost 11 bases, and 10 bases lay between the germline ends. The CDR3 here is CASSLGTTTQHF. In DNA, the CDR3 is TGTGCCAGCAGTTTAGGCACGACGACCCAGCATTTT.

V is TRBV7-9 and J is TRBJ2-5; TRBD2 matches at 9 bases. Trimming at V came to 7 bases and at J to 1 base, leaving 19 bases not matched to a gene. The CDR3 is made up of 19 amino acids. Germline CDR1 reads SEHNR; CDR2 reads FQNEAQ (reference sequence). CDR3 nucleotides: TGTGCCAGCACCGAACCCCGGGCTAGCGGGGAAGCCCCCCAAGAGACCCAGTACTTC. Translating gives CASTEPRASGEAPQETQYF.

The rearrangement links TRBV7-9 to TRBJ2-7; D gene ambiguous. Deletions cut 5 bases from V and 0 bases from J, with 11 bases between. The CDR3 runs 14 residues. The V gene's germline CDR1 is SEHNR and CDR2 FQNEAQ (reference sequence). The CDR3 nucleotides are TGTGCCAGCAGCCCAGTGAGGAGCTCCTACGAGCAGTACTTC. It encodes CASSPVRSSYEQYF.